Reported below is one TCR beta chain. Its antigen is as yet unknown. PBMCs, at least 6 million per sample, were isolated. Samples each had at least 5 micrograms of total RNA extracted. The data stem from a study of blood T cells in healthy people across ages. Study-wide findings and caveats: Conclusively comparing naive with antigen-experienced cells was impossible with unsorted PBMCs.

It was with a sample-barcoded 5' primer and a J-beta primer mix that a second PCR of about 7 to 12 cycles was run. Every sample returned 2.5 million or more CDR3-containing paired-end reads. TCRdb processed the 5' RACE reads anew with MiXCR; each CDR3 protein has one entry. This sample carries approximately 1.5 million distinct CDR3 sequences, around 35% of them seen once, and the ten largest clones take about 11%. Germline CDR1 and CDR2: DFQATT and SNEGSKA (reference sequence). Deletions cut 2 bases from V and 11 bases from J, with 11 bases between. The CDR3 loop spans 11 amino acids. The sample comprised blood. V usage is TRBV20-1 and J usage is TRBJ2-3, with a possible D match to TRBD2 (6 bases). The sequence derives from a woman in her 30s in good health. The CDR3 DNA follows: TGCAGTGCTAGATCTACGGGAGAGCAGTATTTT. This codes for CSARSTGEQYF.